These 21 T cell receptor beta chains share one sample of origin, sequenced in a study of metastatic and nonmetastatic thyroid tumors. Before thyroid surgery, none of the patients had received any treatment. TCRdb re-called clones via MiXCR from the PCR reads. The sample records 14,000 to 15,000 clones, around 25% being singletons. Sequencing was carried out using tumor tissue. Receptor source: a female donor with papillary thyroid cancer or a benign thyroid nodule (not recorded which). Some clones in this sample may be carry-over from other donors' samples.

The CDR3 DNA is TGCGCCAGCAGTTGGTCCCCCACGGGGGAGCAGTACTTC. Translating gives CASSWSPTGEQYF. The rearrangement uses TRBV5-1 and TRBJ2-7, with TRBD2 as a possible D gene (5 bases). CDR3 length: 13 amino acids. Germline V lookup: CDR1 SGHRS, CDR2 YFSETQ. V shed 5 bases and J shed 7 bases, with 16 bases lying between them.

The V gene is TRBV30, the J gene TRBJ2-7; TRBD1 aligns across 12 bases. The V gene end was trimmed by 0 bases and the J gene end by 4 bases; junction bases not matched to a gene: 4. The germline gives CDR1 GTSNPN, CDR2 SVGIG (reference sequence). CDR3 length: 15 residues. The CDR3 sequence is CAWSVRGQGAYEQYF. In nucleotides, the CDR3 is TGTGCCTGGAGTGTAAGGGGACAGGGGGCTTACGAGCAGTACTTC.

This clone was detected ten times or more. One base away lies a much larger clone, so this may be a sequencing read error. V is TRBV6-5 and J is TRBJ2-1, with 7 bases matching TRBD2. This CDR3 is 17 amino acids long. The germline V gene has CDR1 MNHEY and CDR2 SVGAGI. J gave up 9 bases and V 6 bases, and 20 bases lay outside the gene matches. CDR3 sequence reads: CASSVYRLRLADGEQFF. The DNA of the CDR3 is TGTGCCAGCAGCGTTTATAGGTTGAGACTAGCAGATGGTGAGCAGTTCTTC.

This clone was seen at least ten times. A read error is possible here, since a much larger clone lies one base away. The identical CDR3 is also encoded by other nucleotide sequences in the sample. The rearrangement uses TRBV11-2 and TRBJ1-5, with 9 bases aligning to TRBD1. CDR1 and CDR2 from the germline V gene are SGHAT and FQNNGV. The CDR3 loop spans 16 amino acids. DNA for the CDR3: TGTGCCAGCAGCACGGACAGGGGAGGAGGCAATCAGCCCCAGCACTTT. Translated: CASSTDRGGGNQPQHF.

This clone was counted at least ten times. The chain carries TRBV18 and TRBJ1-1; D remains unclear. Trimming pared 2 bases from V and 6 bases from J, leaving 13 bases between. CDR3 size: 14 residues. Germline lookup yields CDR1 KGHSH and CDR2 LQKENI. The CDR3 region is CASSPAGSLAEAFF. In DNA form, the CDR3 reads TGTGCCAGCTCACCAGCGGGTAGTTTGGCTGAAGCTTTCTTT.

The J gene is TRBJ1-1, the V gene TRBV30, with D possibly matching TRBD1 (5 bases). Deletions cut 2 bases from V and 6 bases from J, with 7 bases between. The germline gives CDR1 GTSNPN, CDR2 SVGIG (reference sequence). The CDR3 length is 11 residues. CDR3 protein: CAWSRGPEAFF. The CDR3 nucleotides read TGTGCCTGGAGTAGGGGCCCTGAAGCTTTCTTT.

The chain joins TRBV5-1 to TRBJ2-6; 13 bases are shared with TRBD2. The CDR3 runs to 18 residues. The V and J ends lost 5 bases and 0 bases, in that order; junction bases with no gene match: 5. Germline V gene lookup returns CDR1 SGHRS and CDR2 YFSETQ. The CDR3 coding sequence is TGCGCCAGCAGTGTGGGACTAGCGGGGAACTCTGGGGCCAACGTCCTGACTTTC. Translation: CASSVGLAGNSGANVLTF.

V usage is TRBV6-1 and J usage is TRBJ1-6, with 9 bases matching TRBD1. The V and J ends lost 5 bases and 15 bases, in that order; junction bases with no gene match: 14. The CDR3 consists of 15 residues. CDR1 is MNHNS and CDR2 is SASEGT in the germline V gene. The CDR3 protein is CASSKRDRAHPHLHF. Here the CDR3 DNA reads TGTGCCAGCAGTAAACGGGACAGGGCGCATCCACACCTCCACTTT.

Of note for this clone: An end of the junction does not agree with germline; a read error may underlie this. The V call is TRBV18, the J call TRBJ2-5; the D gene is possibly TRBD2 (5 bases). Germline-derived CDR1 and CDR2 are KGHSH and LQKENI. The CDR3 is made up of 12 amino acids. DNA for the CDR3: TGTGCGAGCTCACCCGGAGCGGAGAACCAGTACTTC. Translation gives CASSPGAENQYF. Filled out from reference TRBV18 and TRBJ2-5, the complete variable domain reads NAGVMQNPRHLVRRRGQEARLRCSPMKGHSHVYWYRQLPEEGLKFMVYLQKENIIDESGMPKERFSAEFPKEGPSILRIQQVVRGDSAAYFCASSPGAENQYFGPGTRLLVL.

This clone has a handful of counts. The chain recombines TRBV6-1 with TRBJ1-2; D call uncertain. V was shortened by 5 bases and J by 7 bases, with 17 bases between the two germline ends. The CDR3 length is 14 residues. Germline V gene lookup returns CDR1 MNHNS and CDR2 SASEGT. The CDR3 loop reads CASSSMGSESGYTF. Here the CDR3 DNA reads TGTGCCAGCAGTTCGATGGGAAGCGAGAGTGGCTACACCTTC.

This clone was seen a few times. The chain links TRBV10-3 to TRBJ2-7; 8 nucleotides align to TRBD1. From germline, CDR1 is ENHRY and CDR2 SYGVKD. The CDR3 covers 13 residues. The trim removed 6 bases at V and 2 bases at J, leaving 3 bases unmatched. CDR3 in DNA: TGTGCCATCAGAGGACAGGGTACCTACGAGCAGTACTTC. Translated: CAIRGQGTYEQYF.

About this clone: Mismatch with germline at one junction end may stem from a read error. The J gene is TRBJ2-7, the V gene TRBV5-1, with D hard to call. Germline V gene sequence: CDR1 SGHRS, CDR2 YFSETQ. The CDR3 spans 14 residues. CDR3 in DNA: TGTGCCAGCAGCTTGTCCGTTGGATTCTACGAGCAGTACTTC. Translation: CASSLSVGFYEQYF.

The chain carries TRBV11-2 and TRBJ1-5; no firm D call. Germline V gene data show CDR1 as SGHAT and CDR2 as FQNNGV. This CDR3 comprises 15 residues. V shed 5 bases and J shed 0 bases, with 11 bases lying between them. The CDR3 loop reads CASSTKGGSNQPQHF. Here the CDR3 DNA reads TGTGCCAGCAGCACAAAGGGTGGTAGCAATCAGCCCCAGCATTTT.

This clone is deemed medium-sized. This chain uses TRBV6-1 with TRBJ2-1; D gene uncertain. CDR1 and CDR2 from the germline V gene are MNHNS and SASEGT. The V end lost 6 bases, the J end lost 3 bases, and 9 bases lay between the germline ends. The CDR3 totals 13 residues. CDR3 amino acids: CASRTPRYNEQFF. CDR3 DNA sequence: TGTGCCAGCAGGACCCCCCGCTACAATGAGCAGTTCTTC.

This clone is medium-sized (0.01 to 0.1%). The J gene is TRBJ2-7, the V gene TRBV11-2; no clear D. The CDR3 has 12 residues. V was shortened by 3 bases and J by 3 bases, with 6 bases between the two germline ends. Germline CDR1 and CDR2: SGHAT and FQNNGV. In nucleotides, the CDR3 is TGTGCCAGCAGCTTTAATATCTACGAGCAGTACTTC. It specifies CASSFNIYEQYF.

This clone was seen at least ten times. This sequence joins TRBV7-8 and TRBJ1-3, with a possible D match to TRBD1 (5 bases). The CDR3 runs 15 residues. Per the germline V gene, CDR1 is SGHVS and CDR2 is FQNEAQ. Trimming removed 3 bases at V and 4 bases at J, with 13 bases between. The CDR3 protein is CASSFSRGPGNTIYF. DNA for the CDR3: TGTGCCAGCAGCTTCTCTCGGGGCCCAGGAAACACCATATATTTT.

In this sample, this clone turned up many times. CDR3 DNA sequence: TGTGCCAGCAGCTTCGACCAGGGGGTGTCCTACAATGAGCAGTTCTTC. This sequence encodes CASSFDQGVSYNEQFF. V gene TRBV7-2 combines with J gene TRBJ2-1, with TRBD1 matching 7 bases. Looked up from germline, CDR1 is SGHTA and CDR2 is FQGNSA. This CDR3 is 16 amino acids long. J lost 1 base, V lost 3 bases, and 6 bases had no gene match. The whole variable domain, remainder taken from reference TRBV7-2 and TRBJ2-1, is GAGVSQSPSNKVTEKGKDVELRCDPISGHTALYWYRQSLGQGLEFLIYFQGNSAPDKSGLPSDRFSAERTGGSVSTLTIQRTQQEDSAVYLCASSFDQGVSYNEQFFGPGTRLTVL.

This clone is medium-sized within its sample. This chain joins TRBV11-3 and TRBJ2-2; TRBD2 is a possible D gene (5 bases). Germline V gene data show CDR1 as SGHNT and CDR2 as YENEEA. The CDR3 runs to 13 residues. V was clipped by 4 bases and J by 6 bases, with 9 bases between them. The CDR3 DNA follows: TGTGCCAGCAGCTCAACTAGAGCCGGGGAGCTGTTTTTT. Translating it yields CASSSTRAGELFF.

In its sample, this clone was seen a few times. The chain couples TRBV20-1 to TRBJ1-5; weak D call: TRBD1 (5 bases). This CDR3 is 14 amino acids long. V was shortened by 3 bases and J by 5 bases, with 14 bases between the two germline ends. CDR1 is DFQATT and CDR2 is SNEGSKA in the germline V gene (reference sequence). The CDR3 nucleotides are TGCAGTGCTAGGGGGTGGGCGGGACATCAGCCCCAGCATTTT. It specifies CSARGWAGHQPQHF.

This clone is medium-sized (0.01 to 0.1%) within its sample. The rearrangement joins TRBV4-1 to TRBJ2-3, with D perhaps assigned TRBD1 or TRBD2 (5 bases each). Germline assignment: CDR1 MGHRA and CDR2 YSYEKL. The CDR3 consists of 15 residues. V lost 0 bases and J lost 2, with 9 bases in between. The CDR3 coding sequence is TGCGCCAGCAGCCAAGATGCAGGGACCACAGATACGCAGTATTTT. It codes for CASSQDAGTTDTQYF.

This sequence joins TRBV5-1 and TRBJ2-5, with TRBD1 identical over 10 bases. The germline V gene encodes CDR1 SGHRS and CDR2 YFSETQ. V was clipped by 4 bases and J by 5 bases; unmatched bases: 8. The CDR3 length is 15 residues. For the CDR3, the DNA is TGCGCCAGCAGCAGGACAGGGGGAACTCAGGAGACCCAGTACTTC. This gives the protein CASSRTGGTQETQYF.